This is a list of T cell receptor beta chains from one sample in a study of low-dose radiotherapy and immunotherapy resistance in tumors. TCRdb processed the reads anew with MiXCR; each CDR3 protein has one entry. The table lists under 90,000 distinct CDR3 sequences, 18% of them singletons. The sample was PBMCs, taken before treatment. The receptors were sampled from a male donor with prostate cancer. Both conserved end residues are part of each CDR3. A D gene is named only where the DNA matches it firmly. Clone size appears in some rows only: once, few, many, or a class for an expanded clone.

v_call	j_call	clone_size	d_call	cdr3_nt	cdr3_aa
TRBV29-1	TRBJ2-4	many	-	TGCAGCGTTGAAGGGGCCCGGGGGAAAAACATTCAGTACTTC	CSVEGARGKNIQYF
TRBV6-5	TRBJ1-5	many	TRBD1	TGTGCCAGCGGTGGACAGGCCCTCAATCAGCCCCAGCATTTT	CASGGQALNQPQHF
TRBV2	TRBJ2-7	many	-	TGTGCCAGCAGTGTTGGAGACTACGAGCAGTACTTC	CASSVGDYEQYF
TRBV3-1	TRBJ1-2	many	TRBD1	TGTGCCAGCAGCCAAGTACACAGGGGGATCTATGGCTACACCTTC	CASSQVHRGIYGYTF
TRBV10-3	TRBJ2-2	many	TRBD2	TGTGCCATCAGTGAGCCATCTAGCGGGGGGAACACCGGGGAGCTGTTTTTT	CAISEPSSGGNTGELFF
TRBV6-1	TRBJ1-2	many	TRBD1	TGTGCCGGAGCACCGGGACAGGCCTATGGCTACACCTTC	CAGAPGQAYGYTF
TRBV11-2	TRBJ2-5	many	-	TGTGCCAGCAGCCAGATTCGAGGTGTGCGTGGGACCCAGTACTTC	CASSQIRGVRGTQYF
TRBV5-1	TRBJ1-1	-	-	TGCGCCAGCAGCCGGGAGGGTGGCAGGGGTTCTGAAGCTTTCTTT	CASSREGGRGSEAFF
TRBV29-1	TRBJ2-3	many	-	TGCAGCGTTGAAGTAACAGGGACGGACACAGATACGCAGTATTTT	CSVEVTGTDTDTQYF
TRBV13	TRBJ2-7	many	TRBD2	TGTGCCAGCAGCTTATCCGGGGGGGCCTACTACGAGCAGTACTTC	CASSLSGGAYYEQYF
TRBV20-1	TRBJ2-1	few	-	TGCAGTGCTAGAATAGTCAATGAGCAGTTCTTC	CSARIVNEQFF
TRBV11-2	TRBJ2-3	many	TRBD2	TGTGCCAGCAGCTTAACAGCGGGGGGGCGATCAGATACGCAGTATTTT	CASSLTAGGRSDTQYF
TRBV10-3	TRBJ1-1	few	-	TGTGCCACCTCGACGGGAACCGTGAACACTGAAGCTTTCTTT	CATSTGTVNTEAFF
TRBV11-3	TRBJ2-7	many	-	TGTGCCAGCAGCTTAGGGGGTCAGGGAAGCTACGAGCAGTACTTC	CASSLGGQGSYEQYF
TRBV18	TRBJ2-7	many	-	TGTGCCAGCTCACCCATCCAGGACCACGAGCAGTACTTC	CASSPIQDHEQYF
TRBV6-1	TRBJ2-5	many	-	TGTGCCAGCAGTGCGTCGGTAGGCCGACGAAGGGGAGAGACCCAGTACTTC	CASSASVGRRRGETQYF
TRBV4-1	TRBJ2-1	many	TRBD2	TGCGCCAGCAGCCCCGGGAGCGGGGGTGGTGAGCAGTTCTTC	CASSPGSGGGEQFF
TRBV4-1	TRBJ2-3	many	-	TGCGCCAGCAGCCAGGGGTTGACGGGGAGCACAGATACGCAGTATTTT	CASSQGLTGSTDTQYF
TRBV4-3	TRBJ2-6	many	-	TGCGCCAGCAGCCAAGTATTGGGGGTTGGGGCCAACGTCCTGACTTTC	CASSQVLGVGANVLTF
TRBV6-2/TRBV6-3	TRBJ2-3	many	TRBD2	TGTGCCAGCAGTCAAACCGGTCCGGGACTAGCGGGGGGGGCAGATACGCAGTATTTT	CASSQTGPGLAGGADTQYF
TRBV18	TRBJ2-2	many	-	TGTGCCAGCTCACCTCAAGGGGCGCGAGACACCGGGGAGCTGTTTTTT	CASSPQGARDTGELFF
TRBV11-2	TRBJ2-5	-	-	TGTGCCAGCAGCCGAGCGGCCCGAGAGACCCAGTACTTC	CASSRAARETQYF
TRBV2	TRBJ2-1	many	-	TGTGCCAGCAGTGGGGACACGTCGGCTAATGAGCAGTTCTTC	CASSGDTSANEQFF
TRBV19	TRBJ2-7	-	TRBD1	TGTGCCAGTAGTACCCCAGCCGGGACAGGGATAAGCGAGCAGTACTTC	CASSTPAGTGISEQYF
TRBV7-9	TRBJ2-1	many	TRBD2	TGTGCCAGCAGTCCCGGACTAGTCAATGAGCAGTTCTTC	CASSPGLVNEQFF
TRBV14	TRBJ2-1	many	-	TGTGCCAGCCGAATGCAGGGGGGGAATGAGCAGTTCTTC	CASRMQGGNEQFF
TRBV3-1	TRBJ2-3	many	-	TGTGCCAGCAGCCGTCTGGTAGGGGCCCCCTCCGATACGCAGTATTTT	CASSRLVGAPSDTQYF
TRBV12-3/TRBV12-4	TRBJ2-5	-	-	TGTGCCAGCAGTTTAGCCTCGGGGGCCGGCTTGGGGACCCAGTACTTC	CASSLASGAGLGTQYF
TRBV7-6	TRBJ2-1	many	TRBD2	TGTGCCAGCAGTTCACTTAGCGGGGGCATCTACAATGAGCAGTTCTTC	CASSSLSGGIYNEQFF
TRBV11-3	TRBJ1-4	many	TRBD1	TGTGCCAGCATCCCCCGGGACAGTTCAACTAATGAAAAACTGTTTTTT	CASIPRDSSTNEKLFF
TRBV7-4	TRBJ2-5	-	TRBD2	TGTGCCAGCAGGGCGGGGGGGCCAGGGACCCAGTACTTC	CASRAGGPGTQYF
TRBV20-1	TRBJ2-3	many	TRBD2	TGCAGTGCTATGTTGCGGGGGGCCGATACGCAGTATTTT	CSAMLRGADTQYF
TRBV20-1	TRBJ2-3	many	-	TGCAGTGCTAGAGACGACGTTAGCACAGATACGCAGTATTTT	CSARDDVSTDTQYF
TRBV7-6	TRBJ2-3	many	-	TGTGCCAGCAGCTTAGGTAGTTCGGGCGCTAGCTCTCACACAGATACGCAGTATTTT	CASSLGSSGASSHTDTQYF
TRBV12-3/TRBV12-4	TRBJ2-7	many	-	TGTGCCAGCAGTCCCCCTCTAGGGGGAATAGGCTACGAGCAGTACTTC	CASSPPLGGIGYEQYF
TRBV4-2	TRBJ2-2	many	TRBD2	TGTGCCAGCAGCCCAAGTGCTAGCGGGGGGGCCAGGGCCGGGGAGCTGTTTTTT	CASSPSASGGARAGELFF
TRBV7-8	TRBJ2-7	many	-	TGTGCCAGCGGATGGGCACAGGGACCCTACGAGCAGTACTTC	CASGWAQGPYEQYF
TRBV7-6	TRBJ1-1	many	-	TGTGCCAGCAGCTTGGGGGGCGCCCACACTGAAGCTTTCTTT	CASSLGGAHTEAFF
TRBV5-1	TRBJ1-5	many	-	TGCGCCAGCACCCCGTCGCCCCAGCATTTT	CASTPSPQHF
TRBV5-4	TRBJ2-7	many	TRBD2	TGTGCCAGCAGCTTTGGCGGGAGCTCCTACGAGCAGTACTTC	CASSFGGSSYEQYF
TRBV27	TRBJ1-1	many	TRBD1	TGTGCCAGCAGTTCGACAGGGATCACTGAAGCTTTCTTT	CASSSTGITEAFF
TRBV6-8	TRBJ2-5	-	TRBD1	TGTGCCAGCAGCCGGGACAGGGTCTTAGGATATCAAGAGACCCAGTACTTC	CASSRDRVLGYQETQYF
TRBV11-2	TRBJ2-3	many	TRBD2	TGTGCCAGCAGTTTATCCGGGGGGGACGCAGATACGCAGTATTTT	CASSLSGGDADTQYF
TRBV7-9	TRBJ1-2	many	-	TGTGCCAGCAGCCACGGCGGACAAAATAACTATGGCTACACCTTC	CASSHGGQNNYGYTF
TRBV21-1	TRBJ2-7	-	-	TGTGCCAGCAGCAAGACTAGCTACGAGCAGTACTTC	CASSKTSYEQYF
TRBV3-1	TRBJ1-5	few	TRBD1	TGTGCCAGCAGCGTCAGGGGGCGAAATCAGCCCCAGCATTTT	CASSVRGRNQPQHF
TRBV9	TRBJ1-4	many	-	TGTGCCAGCAGCGTAGGACAAGACAATGAAAAACTGTTTTTT	CASSVGQDNEKLFF
TRBV9	TRBJ2-3	many	-	TGTGCCAGCAGCGTAGACGGACACCCTAGCACAGATACGCAGTATTTT	CASSVDGHPSTDTQYF
TRBV7-9	TRBJ2-2	many	TRBD1	TGTGCCAGCAGCTGGGTTCGGGCAGGGGGCCCCGGGGAGCTGTTTTTT	CASSWVRAGGPGELFF
TRBV25-1	TRBJ1-3	many	-	TGTGCCAGCAGTGAATACGAGGGAAGAGGGAGCTCTGGAAACACCATATATTTT	CASSEYEGRGSSGNTIYF
TRBV11-2	TRBJ2-2	many	TRBD1	TGTGCCAGCAGACCTCCGGGACAGAAAAGTTCCACCGGGGAGCTGTTTTTT	CASRPPGQKSSTGELFF
TRBV6-5	TRBJ2-3	many	-	TGTGCCAGCAGTTACGTGGATACGCAGTATTTT	CASSYVDTQYF
TRBV27	TRBJ2-7	-	TRBD1	TGTGCCAGCAGTCCAGGGGGACCCCACGAGCAGTACTTC	CASSPGGPHEQYF
TRBV10-3	TRBJ2-3	-	-	TGTGCCATCAAAGTAGGCCTTAGCACAGATACGCAGTATTTT	CAIKVGLSTDTQYF
TRBV5-4	TRBJ2-1	-	TRBD2	TGTGCCAGCAGCTTAAAGTCTAGCGGTAACAATGAGCAGTTCTTC	CASSLKSSGNNEQFF
TRBV29-1	TRBJ1-2	many	-	TGCAGCGTTGAGACAAATAGGAATGGCTACACCTTC	CSVETNRNGYTF
TRBV19	TRBJ1-5	many	TRBD1	TGTGCCAGTATGTACAGGGGGAGCAATCAGCCCCAGCATTTT	CASMYRGSNQPQHF
TRBV18	TRBJ1-6	-	TRBD1	TGTGCCAGCTCACCACGTTCTTCGGCGGGACAGGGGGCTTCACCCCTCCACTTT	CASSPRSSAGQGASPLHF
TRBV9	TRBJ2-5	many	-	TGTGCCAGCAGCGTAGACCCGGACAGAAAAGAGACCCAGTACTTC	CASSVDPDRKETQYF
TRBV18	TRBJ1-1	many	TRBD1	TGTGCCAGCTCACCGGAACAGGGGGCTGGCACTGAAGCTTTCTTT	CASSPEQGAGTEAFF